This record looks at one T cell receptor beta chain sequence and its context. This record comes from a study of blood T cell repertoires in COVID-19. This CDR3 region has 14 residues. Trimming removed 0 bases from V and 4 bases from J, with 6 bases in between. The germline CDR1 and CDR2 sequences are KGHSH and LQKENI. TCRdb's copy holds only in-frame clones and misses some; the assay was immunoSEQ multiplex PCR. The table lists some 67,000 clones, roughly 79% of them singletons, with roughly 6.3% in the top ten. The sequencing sample was made of peripheral blood. The receptor was isolated from a woman aged 55-69 years with acute or convalescent COVID-19. The V gene is TRBV18, the J gene TRBJ1-4; D is unclear. This CDR3 reads CASSPPSSNEKLFF. CDR3 nucleotides: TGTGCCAGCTCACCACCTTCCAGTAATGAAAAACTGTTTTTT.